This T cell receptor (beta chain) was found in a study of blood T cell repertoires in COVID-19. Background on the study: Material from acute and convalescent COVID-19 was sourced from the United States, Italy and Spain. From T cells, B-cell-depleted T cells, or PBMCs came the material, which was cDNA or gDNA.

Trimming took 6 bases from V and 1 from J, leaving 9 bases between them. This CDR3 spans 13 amino acids. Germline V CDR1 and CDR2: SEHNR, FQNEAQ (reference sequence). Some clones are missing from TCRdb's copy, which holds only in-frame ones; the method was immunoSEQ multiplex PCR. The data show some 100,000 clones, 85% seen once. This receptor was obtained from a woman in her 70s with active or convalescent COVID-19. This rearrangement joins TRBV7-9 to TRBJ1-1, with D hard to call. Specimen: peripheral blood. The CDR3 DNA reads TGTGCCAGCAGTCTGGCAGGGAACACTGAAGCTTTCTTT. It translates to CASSLAGNTEAFF. Supplemented by reference TRBV7-9 and TRBJ1-1, the full variable domain reads DTGVSQNPRHKITKRGQNVTFRCDPISEHNRLYWYRQTLGQGPEFLTYFQNEAQLEKSRLLSDRFSAERPKGSFSTLEIQRTEQGDSAMYLCASSLAGNTEAFFGQGTRLTVV.